This T cell receptor (beta chain) is drawn from a study of control samples from healthy donors and cancer patients. Sequenced by immunoSEQ multiplex PCR; TCRdb stores in-frame clones only, minus some. The data contain 25,000 to 30,000 clones, 85% to 90% of them singletons. V lost 6 bases and J lost 0, with 12 bases in between. Germline-derived CDR1 and CDR2 are KGHSH and LQKENI. The CDR3 is 15 amino acids. Sequences were obtained from PBMCs. This chain links TRBV18 with TRBJ1-5, with D maybe TRBD1 (5 bases). This TCR was sampled from a woman aged 40 to 50 with lung cancer. The CDR3 is CASSYDSNSNQPQHF. The DNA for the CDR3 is TGTGCCAGCTCGTACGACAGTAATAGCAATCAGCCCCAGCATTTT.